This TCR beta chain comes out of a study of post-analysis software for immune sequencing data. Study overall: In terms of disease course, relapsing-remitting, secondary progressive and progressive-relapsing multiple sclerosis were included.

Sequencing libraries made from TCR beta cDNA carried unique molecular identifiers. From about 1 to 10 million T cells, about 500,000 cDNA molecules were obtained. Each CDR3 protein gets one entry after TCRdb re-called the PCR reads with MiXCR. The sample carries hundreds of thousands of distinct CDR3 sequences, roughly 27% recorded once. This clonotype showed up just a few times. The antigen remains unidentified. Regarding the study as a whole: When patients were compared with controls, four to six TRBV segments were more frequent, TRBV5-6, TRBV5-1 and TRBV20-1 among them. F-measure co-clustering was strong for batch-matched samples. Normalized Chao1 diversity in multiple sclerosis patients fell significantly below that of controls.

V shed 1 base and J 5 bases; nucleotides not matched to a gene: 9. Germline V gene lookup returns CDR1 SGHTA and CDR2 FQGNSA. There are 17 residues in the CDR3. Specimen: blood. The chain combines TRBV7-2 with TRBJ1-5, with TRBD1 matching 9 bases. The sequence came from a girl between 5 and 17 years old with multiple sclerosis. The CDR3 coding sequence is TGTGCCAGCAGCTTAGTACAGGGGGCGTTGGTCGATCAGCCCCAGCATTTT. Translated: CASSLVQGALVDQPQHF.